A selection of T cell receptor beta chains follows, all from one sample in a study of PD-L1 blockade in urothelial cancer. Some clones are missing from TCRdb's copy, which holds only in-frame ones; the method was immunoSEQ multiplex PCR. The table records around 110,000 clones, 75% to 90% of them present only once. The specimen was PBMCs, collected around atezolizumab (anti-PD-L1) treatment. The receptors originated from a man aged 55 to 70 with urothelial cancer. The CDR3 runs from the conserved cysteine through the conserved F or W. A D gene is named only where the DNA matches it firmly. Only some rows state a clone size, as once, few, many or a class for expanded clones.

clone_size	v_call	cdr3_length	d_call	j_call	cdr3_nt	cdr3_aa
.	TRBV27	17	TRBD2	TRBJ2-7	TGTGCCAGCAGTTTGGGGATACCCACTAGCGTAGGCTACGAGCAGTACTTC	CASSLGIPTSVGYEQYF
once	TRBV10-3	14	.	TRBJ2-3	TGTGCCATCTCGGACTCCTCGGGTCCAGATACGCAGTATTTT	CAISDSSGPDTQYF
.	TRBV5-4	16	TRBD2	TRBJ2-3	TGTGCCAGCAGCGAGGGGACTAGCGGGATCACAGATACGCAGTATTTT	CASSEGTSGITDTQYF
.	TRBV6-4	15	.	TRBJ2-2	TGTGCCAGCAGTGACGAGAGTTCGAGCACCGGGGAGCTGTTTTTT	CASSDESSSTGELFF
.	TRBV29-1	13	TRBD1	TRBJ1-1	TGCAGCGCTGGATCCACAGGGGGCACTGAAGCTTTCTTT	CSAGSTGGTEAFF
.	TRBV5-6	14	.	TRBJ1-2	TGTGCCAGCAGCTTGTTAGGCCGAGCGCTGGGCTACACCTTC	CASSLLGRALGYTF
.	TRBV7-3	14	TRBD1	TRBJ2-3	TGTGCCAGCAGGCAACAGGGGATAGCAGATACGCAGTATTTT	CASRQQGIADTQYF
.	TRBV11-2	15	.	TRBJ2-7	TGTGCCAGCAGCTTAGATGCCCAGTCCTGGTACGAGCAGTACTTC	CASSLDAQSWYEQYF
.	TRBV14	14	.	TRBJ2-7	TGTGCCAGCAGCCAAGATTGGGCCACTCGCGAGCAGTACTTC	CASSQDWATREQYF
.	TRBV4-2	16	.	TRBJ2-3	TGTGCCAGCAGCCAAGAGGGTAGCGGAAGCACAGATACGCAGTATTTT	CASSQEGSGSTDTQYF
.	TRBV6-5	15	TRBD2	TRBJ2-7	TGTGCCAGCAGTTACTCTCTAGCGGGAGCCTACGAGCAGTACTTC	CASSYSLAGAYEQYF
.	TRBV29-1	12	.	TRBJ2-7	TGCAGCGTTGAGGGACATTCCTACGAGCAGTACTTC	CSVEGHSYEQYF
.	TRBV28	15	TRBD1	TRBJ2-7	TGTGCCAGCAGTCCTGGGACAGGGGGCTCCTACGAGCAGTACTTC	CASSPGTGGSYEQYF
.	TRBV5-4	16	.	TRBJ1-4	TGTGCCAGCAGCTGGCGGGGCCGAGGGGCTAATGAAAAACTGTTTTTT	CASSWRGRGANEKLFF
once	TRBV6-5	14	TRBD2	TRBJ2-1	TGTGCCAGCAGACCAGGACTAGCGGGAAGTGAGCAGTTCTTC	CASRPGLAGSEQFF
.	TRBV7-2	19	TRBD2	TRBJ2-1	TGTGCCAGCAGCTTAACCGCTAGCGGGGGGGCCGGTGGCTACAATGAGCAGTTCTTC	CASSLTASGGAGGYNEQFF
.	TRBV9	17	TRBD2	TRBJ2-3	TGTGCCAGCAGCCCCGGGGGTAGCGGGGGGGCCGGGGATACGCAGTATTTT	CASSPGGSGGAGDTQYF
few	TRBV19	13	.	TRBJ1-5	TGTGCCAGTAGTTCCACAGGGAATCAGCCCCAGCATTTT	CASSSTGNQPQHF
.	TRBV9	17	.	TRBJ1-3	TGTGCCAGCAGCGTAGATCCTCTCCCTTTATCTGGAAACACCATATATTTT	CASSVDPLPLSGNTIYF
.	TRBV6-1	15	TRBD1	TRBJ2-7	TGTGCCAGCAGTAACCAGGGGGCCTTGGCCCACGAGCAGTACTTC	CASSNQGALAHEQYF
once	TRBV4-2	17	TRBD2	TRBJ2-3	TGTGCCAGCAGCCAGGGGGTCGGGGCGGGGGGGCCTTATACGCAGTATTTT	CASSQGVGAGGPYTQYF
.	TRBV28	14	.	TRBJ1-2	TGTGCCACCCCTTCGGAGGGACGATGGGCCGGCTACACCTTC	CATPSEGRWAGYTF
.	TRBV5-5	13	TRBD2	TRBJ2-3	TGTGCCAGCTTAGCGGGGCCGGTAGATACGCAGTATTTT	CASLAGPVDTQYF
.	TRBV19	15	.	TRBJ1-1	TGTGCCAGTAGTATTCCCCCCTCTAGGAACACTGAAGCTTTCTTT	CASSIPPSRNTEAFF
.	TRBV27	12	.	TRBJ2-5	TGTGCCAGCAGTTCTGCGGGAGAGACCCAGTACTTC	CASSSAGETQYF
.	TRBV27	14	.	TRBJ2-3	TGTGCCAGCAGTTTATTGGGGCAAAGAGATACGCAGTATTTT	CASSLLGQRDTQYF
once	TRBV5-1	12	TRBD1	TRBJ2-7	TGCGCCAGGACAAAACAGGGGGACGAGCAGTACTTC	CARTKQGDEQYF
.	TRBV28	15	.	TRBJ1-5	TGTGCCAGCAGTTCGGTTAGACATAGCAATCAGCCCCAGCATTTT	CASSSVRHSNQPQHF
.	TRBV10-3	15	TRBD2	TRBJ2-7	TGTGCCATCCGAGGTCCCAGCGGGGGGGACGACGAGCAGTACTTC	CAIRGPSGGDDEQYF
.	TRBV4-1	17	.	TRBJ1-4	TGCGCCAGCAGCCAAGATGTACTTTCAGGGGTCGATGAAAAACTGTTTTTT	CASSQDVLSGVDEKLFF
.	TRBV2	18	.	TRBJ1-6	TGTGCCAGCAGTGATTTTGAGGTACAGGGAGTAGATAATTCACCCCTCCACTTT	CASSDFEVQGVDNSPLHF
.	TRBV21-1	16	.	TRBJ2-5	TGTGCCAGCAGCCCCAAAGGGGACAGGGGCCAAGAGACCCAGTACTTC	CASSPKGDRGQETQYF
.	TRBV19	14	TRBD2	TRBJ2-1	TGTGCCAGTAGGAATAGCGGGAGAGCCACTGAGCAGTTCTTC	CASRNSGRATEQFF
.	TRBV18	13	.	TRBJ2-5	TGTGCCAGCTCACCCCCGGTCCAAGAGACCCAGTACTTC	CASSPPVQETQYF
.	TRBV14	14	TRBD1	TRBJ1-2	TGTGCCAGCAGCCGCGCCGGGACAGCGGGCGGCTACACCTTC	CASSRAGTAGGYTF
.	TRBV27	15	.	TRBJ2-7	TGTGCCAGCAGTTTTTCGGAGGACAGCTCCTACGAGCAGTACTTC	CASSFSEDSSYEQYF
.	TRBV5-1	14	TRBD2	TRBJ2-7	TGCGCCAGCACCTTAGCGGGAGGGCCAATCGAGCAGTACTTC	CASTLAGGPIEQYF
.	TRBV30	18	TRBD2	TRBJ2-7	TGTGCCTGGAGACGGACTAGCGGGGCTCAGCCCTTCTCCTACGAGCAGTACTTC	CAWRRTSGAQPFSYEQYF
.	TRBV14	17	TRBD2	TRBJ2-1	TGTGCCAGCAGCCAAGCGGTGGGGACTAGCGGATACAATGAGCAGTTCTTC	CASSQAVGTSGYNEQFF
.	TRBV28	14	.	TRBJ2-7	TGTGCCAGCAGTTTACGGTCAGGGTTCTACGAGCAGTACTTC	CASSLRSGFYEQYF
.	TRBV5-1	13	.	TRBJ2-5	TGCGCCAGCAGCCGTGACATGCAAGAGACCCAGTACTTC	CASSRDMQETQYF
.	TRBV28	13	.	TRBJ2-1	TGTGCCAGCAGTTTAATCCAGGCCGATGAGCAGTTCTTC	CASSLIQADEQFF
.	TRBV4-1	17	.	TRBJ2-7	TGCGCCAGCAGCCAAGAGAAGGCCAGCGTAAGCTCCTACGAGCAGTACTTC	CASSQEKASVSSYEQYF
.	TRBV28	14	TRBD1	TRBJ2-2	TGTGCCAGCTCCGGCAGGGGGTCCACCGGGGAGCTGTTTTTT	CASSGRGSTGELFF
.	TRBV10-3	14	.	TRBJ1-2	TGTGCCATCAGCTCCTTGGGGCTTGGCTATGGCTACACCTTC	CAISSLGLGYGYTF
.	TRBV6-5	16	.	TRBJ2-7	TGTGCCAGCAGTTACTCCGGCGGAGGAGGTTTTCGCGAGCAGTACTTC	CASSYSGGGGFREQYF
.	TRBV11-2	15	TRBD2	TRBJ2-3	TGTGCCAGCAGCGCGACTAGCGGGGACACAGATACGCAGTATTTT	CASSATSGDTDTQYF
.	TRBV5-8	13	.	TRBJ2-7	TGTGCCAGCAGCCTATTCAGGGGATACGAGCAGTACTTC	CASSLFRGYEQYF
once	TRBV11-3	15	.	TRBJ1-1	TGTGCCAGCAGCTTCACCATAGCGGCGGGCACTGAAGCTTTCTTT	CASSFTIAAGTEAFF
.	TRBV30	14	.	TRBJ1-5	TGTGCCTGGAGTGTACGAGGGTACGATCAGCCCCAGCATTTT	CAWSVRGYDQPQHF
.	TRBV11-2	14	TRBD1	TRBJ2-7	TGTGCCAGCAGCTTGGGGACAGGGCCCTACGAGCAGTACTTC	CASSLGTGPYEQYF
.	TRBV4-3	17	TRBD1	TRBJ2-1	TGCGCCAGCAGCCAAGAATTGAAGACAGGGGTAGGGAATGAGCAGTTCTTC	CASSQELKTGVGNEQFF